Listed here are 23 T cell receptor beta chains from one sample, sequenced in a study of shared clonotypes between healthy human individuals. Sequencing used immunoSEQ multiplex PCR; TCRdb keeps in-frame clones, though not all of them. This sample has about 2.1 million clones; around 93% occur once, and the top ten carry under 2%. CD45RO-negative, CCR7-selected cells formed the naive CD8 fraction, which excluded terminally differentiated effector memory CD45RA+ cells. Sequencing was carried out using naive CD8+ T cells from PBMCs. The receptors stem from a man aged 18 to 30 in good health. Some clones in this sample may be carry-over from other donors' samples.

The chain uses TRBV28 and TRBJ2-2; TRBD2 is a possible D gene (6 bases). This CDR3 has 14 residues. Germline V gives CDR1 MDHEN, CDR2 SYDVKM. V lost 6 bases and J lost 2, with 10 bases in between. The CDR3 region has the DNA TGTGCCAGCAGGCGGGACCACAACACCGGGGAGCTGTTTTTT. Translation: CASRRDHNTGELFF.

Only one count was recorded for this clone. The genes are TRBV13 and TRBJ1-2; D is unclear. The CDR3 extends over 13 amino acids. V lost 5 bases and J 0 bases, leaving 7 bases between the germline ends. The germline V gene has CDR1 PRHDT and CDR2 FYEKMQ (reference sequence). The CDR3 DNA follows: TGTGCCAGCAGCCTACCGTCTAACTATGGCTACACCTTC. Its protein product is CASSLPSNYGYTF.

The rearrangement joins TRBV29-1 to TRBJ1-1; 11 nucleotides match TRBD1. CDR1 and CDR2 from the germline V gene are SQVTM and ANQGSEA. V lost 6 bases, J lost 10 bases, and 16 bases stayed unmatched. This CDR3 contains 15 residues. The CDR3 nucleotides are TGCAGCGTCGACCTGGTGGACAGGGGGCTCGCTGGAGCTTTCTTT. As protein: CSVDLVDRGLAGAFF.

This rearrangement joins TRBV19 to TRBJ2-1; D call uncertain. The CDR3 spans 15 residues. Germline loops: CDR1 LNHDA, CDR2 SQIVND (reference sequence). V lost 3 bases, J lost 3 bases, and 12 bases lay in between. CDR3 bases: TGTGCCAGTAGTATGATGGCCAGGAGCTACAATGAGCAGTTCTTC. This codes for CASSMMARSYNEQFF.

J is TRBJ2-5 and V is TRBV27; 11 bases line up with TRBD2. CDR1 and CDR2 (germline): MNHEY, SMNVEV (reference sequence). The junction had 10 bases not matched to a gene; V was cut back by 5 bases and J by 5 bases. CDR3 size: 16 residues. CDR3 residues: CASSEGTSGRGETQYF. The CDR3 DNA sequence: TGTGCCAGCAGTGAAGGAACTAGCGGGAGAGGGGAGACCCAGTACTTC.

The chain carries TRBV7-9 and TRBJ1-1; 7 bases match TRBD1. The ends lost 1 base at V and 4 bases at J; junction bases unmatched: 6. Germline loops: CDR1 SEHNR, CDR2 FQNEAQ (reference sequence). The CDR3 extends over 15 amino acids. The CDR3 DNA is TGTGCCAGCAGCTTAGGACAGGGCCGGGGCACTGAAGCTTTCTTT. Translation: CASSLGQGRGTEAFF.

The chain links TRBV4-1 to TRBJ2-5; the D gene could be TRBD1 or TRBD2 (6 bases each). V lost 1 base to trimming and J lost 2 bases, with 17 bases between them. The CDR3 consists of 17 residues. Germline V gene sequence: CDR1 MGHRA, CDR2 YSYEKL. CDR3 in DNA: TGCGCCAGCAGCCAAGTATTCGGGGGCGCGCGGCAAGAGACCCAGTACTTC. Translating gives CASSQVFGGARQETQYF.

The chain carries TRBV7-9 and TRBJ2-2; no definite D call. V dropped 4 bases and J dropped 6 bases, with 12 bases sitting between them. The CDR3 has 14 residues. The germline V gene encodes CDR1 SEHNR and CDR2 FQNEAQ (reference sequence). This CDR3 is CASSSPVLPGELFF. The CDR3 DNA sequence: TGTGCCAGCAGCTCCCCGGTCCTCCCCGGGGAGCTGTTTTTT.

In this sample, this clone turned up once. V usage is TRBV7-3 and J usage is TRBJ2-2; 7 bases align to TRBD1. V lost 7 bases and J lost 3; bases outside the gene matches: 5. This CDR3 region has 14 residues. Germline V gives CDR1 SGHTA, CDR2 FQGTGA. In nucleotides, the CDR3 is TGTGCCAGCAACCAGGGGGAACACACCGGGGAGCTGTTTTTT. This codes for CASNQGEHTGELFF.

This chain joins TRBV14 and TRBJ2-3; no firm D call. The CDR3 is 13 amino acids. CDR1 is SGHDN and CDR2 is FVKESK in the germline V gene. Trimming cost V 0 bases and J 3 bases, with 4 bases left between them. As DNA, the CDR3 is TGTGCCAGCAGCCAAGATGGAACAGATACGCAGTATTTT. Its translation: CASSQDGTDTQYF.

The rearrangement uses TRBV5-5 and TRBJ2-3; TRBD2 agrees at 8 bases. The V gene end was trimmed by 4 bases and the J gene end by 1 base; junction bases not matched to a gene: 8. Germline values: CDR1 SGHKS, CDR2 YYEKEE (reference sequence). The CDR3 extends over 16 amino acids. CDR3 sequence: CASSPPGGGRTDTQYF. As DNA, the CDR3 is TGTGCCAGCAGCCCCCCCGGGGGGGGCCGCACAGATACGCAGTATTTT. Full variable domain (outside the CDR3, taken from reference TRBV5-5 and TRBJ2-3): DAGVTQSPTHLIKTRGQQVTLRCSPISGHKSVSWYQQVLGQGPQFIFQYYEKEERGRGNFPDRFSARQFPNYSSELNVNALLLGDSALYLCASSPPGGGRTDTQYFGPGTRLTVL.

CDR3 in amino acids: CASSSSWEVTNEKLFF. The CDR3 bases are TGTGCCAGCAGTTCGTCGTGGGAGGTCACTAATGAAAAACTGTTTTTT. The chain links TRBV28 to TRBJ1-4; D ambiguous. CDR1 and CDR2 (germline): MDHEN, SYDVKM. The CDR3 totals 16 residues. V was trimmed by 4 bases and J by 2 bases, leaving 14 bases between them.

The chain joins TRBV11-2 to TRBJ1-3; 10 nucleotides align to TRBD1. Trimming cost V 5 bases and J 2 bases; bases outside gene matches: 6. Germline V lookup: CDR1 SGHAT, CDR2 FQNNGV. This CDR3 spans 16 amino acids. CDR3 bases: TGTGCCAGCAGCCAACCAGGGACAGGGGCTGGAAACACCATATATTTT. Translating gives CASSQPGTGAGNTIYF.

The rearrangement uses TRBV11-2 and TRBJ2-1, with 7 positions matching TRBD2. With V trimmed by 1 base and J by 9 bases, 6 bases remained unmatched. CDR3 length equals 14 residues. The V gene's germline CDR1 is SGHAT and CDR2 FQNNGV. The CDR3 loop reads CASSLGSGGSEQFF. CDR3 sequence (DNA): TGTGCCAGCAGCTTAGGGTCGGGAGGCAGTGAGCAGTTCTTC.

The CDR3 here is CASSPPWGYEQYF. The CDR3 DNA reads TGTGCCAGCAGCCCTCCCTGGGGCTACGAGCAGTACTTC. The gene calls are TRBV7-3 and TRBJ2-7; D gene ambiguous. In germline, CDR1 is SGHTA, CDR2 FQGTGA. V lost 5 bases, J lost 3 bases, and 11 bases lay in between. The CDR3 runs 13 residues.

In DNA form, the CDR3 reads TGCAGCGGGACCGGGACTAGCGGGGTTGGTTCCTACGAGCAGTACTTC. Protein: CSGTGTSGVGSYEQYF. V gene TRBV29-1 combines with J gene TRBJ2-7, with 13 nucleotides matching TRBD2. V shed 7 bases and J 1 base; nucleotides not matched to a gene: 10. CDR1 is SQVTM and CDR2 is ANQGSEA in the germline V gene. The CDR3 runs 16 residues.

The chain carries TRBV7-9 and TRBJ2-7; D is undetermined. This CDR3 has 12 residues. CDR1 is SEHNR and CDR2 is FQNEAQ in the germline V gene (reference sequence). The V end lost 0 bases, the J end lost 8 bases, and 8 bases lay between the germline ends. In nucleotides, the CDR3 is TGTGCCAGCAGCTTAGCAGCCGGTAAGCAGTACTTC. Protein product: CASSLAAGKQYF.

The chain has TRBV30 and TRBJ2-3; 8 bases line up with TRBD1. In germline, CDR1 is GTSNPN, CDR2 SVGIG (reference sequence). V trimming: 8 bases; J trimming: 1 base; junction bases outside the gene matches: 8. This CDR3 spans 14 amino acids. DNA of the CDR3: TGTGCCGGAGGCCCGGGACAGGGCACAGATACGCAGTATTTT. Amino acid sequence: CAGGPGQGTDTQYF.

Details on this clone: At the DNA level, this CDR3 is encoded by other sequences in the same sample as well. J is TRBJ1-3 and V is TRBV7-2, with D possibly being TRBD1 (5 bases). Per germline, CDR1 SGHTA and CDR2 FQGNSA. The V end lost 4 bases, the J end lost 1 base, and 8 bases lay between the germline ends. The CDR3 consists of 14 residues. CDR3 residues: CASSSRGSGNTIYF. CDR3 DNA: TGTGCCAGCAGCTCAAGGGGTTCTGGAAACACCATATATTTT. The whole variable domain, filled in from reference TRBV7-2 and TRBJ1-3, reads GAGVSQSPSNKVTEKGKDVELRCDPISGHTALYWYRQSLGQGLEFLIYFQGNSAPDKSGLPSDRFSAERTGGSVSTLTIQRTQQEDSAVYLCASSSRGSGNTIYFGEGSWLTVV.

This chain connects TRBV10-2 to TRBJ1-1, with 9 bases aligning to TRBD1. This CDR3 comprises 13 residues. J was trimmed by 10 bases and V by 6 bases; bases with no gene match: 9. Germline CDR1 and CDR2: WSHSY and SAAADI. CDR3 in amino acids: CASRDRGAPGAFF. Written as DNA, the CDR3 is TGCGCCAGCAGGGACAGGGGCGCCCCGGGAGCTTTCTTT.

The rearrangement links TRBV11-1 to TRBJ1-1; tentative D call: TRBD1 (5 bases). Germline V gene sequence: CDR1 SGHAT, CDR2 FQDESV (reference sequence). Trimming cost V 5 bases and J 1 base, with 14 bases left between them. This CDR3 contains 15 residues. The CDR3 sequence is CASSPGTVGNTEAFF. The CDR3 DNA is TGTGCCAGCAGCCCCGGGACGGTGGGGAACACTGAAGCTTTCTTT.

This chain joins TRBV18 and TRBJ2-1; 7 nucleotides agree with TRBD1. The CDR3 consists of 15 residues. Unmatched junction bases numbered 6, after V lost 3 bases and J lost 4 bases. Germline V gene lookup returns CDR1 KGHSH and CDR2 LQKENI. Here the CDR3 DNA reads TGTGCCAGCTCACCCACGGGACAGCCGTACAATGAGCAGTTCTTC. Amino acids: CASSPTGQPYNEQFF.

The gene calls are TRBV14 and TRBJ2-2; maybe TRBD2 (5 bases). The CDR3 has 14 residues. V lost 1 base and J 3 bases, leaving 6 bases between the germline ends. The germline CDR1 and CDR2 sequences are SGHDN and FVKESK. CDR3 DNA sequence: TGTGCCAGCAGCCAAGTGGACTACACCGGGGAGCTGTTTTTT. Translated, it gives CASSQVDYTGELFF.